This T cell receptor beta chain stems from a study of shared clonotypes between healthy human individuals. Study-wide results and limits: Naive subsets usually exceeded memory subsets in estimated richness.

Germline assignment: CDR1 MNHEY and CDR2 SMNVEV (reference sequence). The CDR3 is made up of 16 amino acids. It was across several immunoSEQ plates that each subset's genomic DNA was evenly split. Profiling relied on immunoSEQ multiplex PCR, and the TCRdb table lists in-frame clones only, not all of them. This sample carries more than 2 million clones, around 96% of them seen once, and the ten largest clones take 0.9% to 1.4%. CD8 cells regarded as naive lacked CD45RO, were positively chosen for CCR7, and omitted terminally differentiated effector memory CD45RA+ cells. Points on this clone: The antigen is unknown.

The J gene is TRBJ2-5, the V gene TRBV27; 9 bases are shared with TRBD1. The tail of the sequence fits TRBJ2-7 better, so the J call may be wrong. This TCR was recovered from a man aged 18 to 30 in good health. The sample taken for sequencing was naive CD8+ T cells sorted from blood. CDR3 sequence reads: CASSFVGTGHSYEQYF. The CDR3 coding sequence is TGTGCCAGCAGTTTTGTCGGGACAGGGCATAGTTACGAGCAGTACTTC.